The 23 T cell receptor beta chains given below trace back to one sample, sequenced in a study of vaccination and CD4 T cells after COVID-19. The study sequenced cultured CD4+ T cell DNA using the Oncomine TCR Beta short-read assay. MiXCR, applied by TCRdb to the PCR reads, yields one record per CDR3 protein. The table lists 17,000 or so distinct CDR3 sequences, more than 40% of them singletons. The treatment was: roughly 11-day PBMC culture with coronavirus spike peptide pools or control peptides (ViraFEST assay). Their antigens are not known. The starting material was CD4+ T cells from blood, cultured in vitro, obtained before SARS-CoV-2 vaccination. The receptors were gathered from a human donor who had recovered from COVID-19.

V and J are TRBV11-3 and TRBJ2-1, with 14 bases aligning to TRBD2. CDR3 length equals 16 residues. Trimming cost V 4 bases and J 6 bases; bases outside gene matches: 5. CDR1 is SGHNT, CDR2 YENEEA, per germline. CDR3 nucleotides: TGTGCCAGCAGCTCGAGGACTAGCGGGGGGATCAATGAGCAGTTCTTC. Amino acids: CASSSRTSGGINEQFF. The full variable domain, its missing parts supplied by reference TRBV11-3 and TRBJ2-1, is EAGVVQSPRYKIIEKKQPVAFWCNPISGHNTLYWYLQNLGQGPELLIRYENEEAVDDSQLPKDRFSAERLKGVDSTLKIQPAELGDSAVYLCASSSRTSGGINEQFFGPGTRLTVL.

The rearrangement links TRBV6-1 to TRBJ2-7, with 14 bases lining up with TRBD2. Losses at the gene ends were 5 bases for V and 6 bases for J; bases not matched to a gene: 18. CDR1 MNHNS and CDR2 SASEGT come from the germline V gene. The CDR3 totals 19 residues. CDR3 protein: CASSRRGAGTSGSGLEQYF. The CDR3 bases are TGTGCCAGCAGTCGGCGGGGGGCCGGGACTAGCGGGAGTGGGCTCGAGCAGTACTTC.

This clonotype was detected once. The chain recombines TRBV4-1 with TRBJ2-4; 8 bases match TRBD1. The CDR3 extends over 17 amino acids. Per the germline V gene, CDR1 is MGHRA and CDR2 is YSYEKL. V shed 0 bases, J shed 2 bases, and the junction held 6 bases outside the gene matches. Here the CDR3 reads CASSQDGQGASKNIQYF. The CDR3 bases are TGCGCCAGCAGCCAAGATGGGCAGGGGGCTTCCAAAAACATTCAGTACTTC.

V and J are TRBV6-1 and TRBJ1-2; TRBD1 aligns across 7 bases. This CDR3 contains 14 residues. V lost 7 bases, J lost 4 bases, and 9 bases stayed unmatched. The germline V gene has CDR1 MNHNS and CDR2 SASEGT. CDR3 loop: CASTTGRGSYGYTF. CDR3 sequence (DNA): TGTGCCAGCACCACGGGCAGGGGGTCCTATGGCTACACCTTC.

By proportion, this clonotype is medium-sized. The gene calls are TRBV15 and TRBJ1-5; D remains unclear. CDR3 length equals 14 residues. The ends were cut back, 4 bases at V and 0 bases at J, with 7 bases in the middle. CDR1 is LNHNV, CDR2 YYDKDF, per germline (reference sequence). For the CDR3, the DNA is TGTGCCACCAGCAACGATTATAGCAATCAGCCCCAGCATTTT. Its translation is CATSNDYSNQPQHF.

The rearrangement links TRBV11-3 to TRBJ2-1; 9 bases fit TRBD2. The germline V gene encodes CDR1 SGHNT and CDR2 YENEEA. After removal of 5 bases from V and 6 bases from J, the junction contained 14 bases not matched to a gene. CDR3 length: 17 residues. The CDR3 spells CASSLRWGLAGSNEQFF. CDR3 in DNA: TGTGCCAGCAGCCTCCGTTGGGGGCTAGCGGGAAGCAATGAGCAGTTCTTC.

This clonotype was detected a few times. The V and J genes are TRBV6-1 and TRBJ1-3, with D unclear. The V end was cut by 7 bases, the J end by 0 bases, with 4 bases between. This CDR3 comprises 12 residues. Germline CDR1 and CDR2: MNHNS and SASEGT. The CDR3, as DNA: TGTGCCAGCATGGACTCTGGAAACACCATATATTTT. Translation gives CASMDSGNTIYF.

This clonotype was recorded only once. The V call is TRBV4-3, the J call TRBJ1-2, with D possibly TRBD1 on 5 matching bases. Germline values: CDR1 LGHNA, CDR2 YSLEER. V lost 4 bases and J lost 1, with 22 bases in between. This CDR3 is 18 amino acids long. The CDR3 here is CASSPRRSGEIFNYGYTF. The CDR3 coding sequence is TGCGCCAGCAGCCCTAGACGGTCGGGGGAAATCTTTAACTATGGCTACACCTTC.

The J gene is TRBJ1-1, the V gene TRBV20-1; D is uncertain. Germline V gives CDR1 DFQATT, CDR2 SNEGSKA (reference sequence). CDR3 length: 14 residues. With 3 bases removed from V and 0 bases from J, the gap between germline ends came to 11 bases. CDR3 coding DNA: TGCAGTGCTAGTCTTTCCGGCATGAACACTGAAGCTTTCTTT. Translated, it gives CSASLSGMNTEAFF.

V usage is TRBV14 and J usage is TRBJ1-6; 9 bases map to TRBD1. V trimming: 1 base; J trimming: 1 base; junction bases outside the gene matches: 2. The germline V gene has CDR1 SGHDN and CDR2 FVKESK. The CDR3 extends over 17 amino acids. CDR3 in amino acids: CASSQGGTGSYNSPLHF. CDR3 sequence (DNA): TGTGCCAGCAGCCAAGGAGGGACAGGGTCCTATAATTCACCCCTCCACTTT.

This clonotype was seen more than once but under ten times. The CDR3 sequence is CATSDSRGGDSGYTF. The DNA of the CDR3 is TGTGCCACCAGTGACTCCCGGGGCGGGGACTCTGGCTACACCTTC. The V call is TRBV24-1, the J call TRBJ1-2, with D possibly matching TRBD1 (5 bases). This CDR3 contains 15 residues. V shed 4 bases and J shed 7 bases, with 18 bases lying between them. The germline gives CDR1 KGHDR, CDR2 SFDVKD.

Only a few counts were recorded for this clonotype. The chain combines TRBV11-1 with TRBJ2-5; 9 nucleotides line up with TRBD2. This CDR3 region has 14 residues. CDR1 and CDR2 from the germline V gene are SGHAT and FQDESV (reference sequence). V lost 1 base to trimming and J lost 3 bases; unmatched junction nucleotides: 0. CDR3 sequence reads: CASSLGLAEETQYF. In DNA form, the CDR3 reads TGTGCCAGCAGCTTAGGACTAGCGGAAGAGACCCAGTACTTC.

Note on this clonotype: A much larger clone is a single base away; this may be a read error. J is TRBJ1-2 and V is TRBV20-1; weak D call: TRBD1 (6 bases). Germline loops: CDR1 DFQATT, CDR2 SNEGSKA (reference sequence). Between the trimmed V and J ends, which lost 6 bases and 8 bases, there was a span of 16 bases. The CDR3 runs to 12 residues. The CDR3 is CSADRGARGYTF. For the CDR3, the DNA is TGCAGTGCGGATCGGGGGGCACGGGGCTACACCTTC.

This clonotype has only a few counts. V usage is TRBV20-1 and J usage is TRBJ2-3; TRBD2 matches at 7 bases. Germline V lookup: CDR1 DFQATT, CDR2 SNEGSKA (reference sequence). V lost 4 bases to trimming and J lost 5 bases; unmatched junction nucleotides: 12. The CDR3 consists of 15 residues. CDR3 bases: TGCAGTGCTACGTTGATGTCGGGAGGTCAAGATACGCAGTATTTT. Translation gives CSATLMSGGQDTQYF.

This clonotype was picked up a small number of times. V is TRBV10-3 and J is TRBJ1-2; D gene unclear. V was clipped by 0 bases and J by 3 bases, with 2 bases between them. The CDR3 runs 12 residues. CDR1 is ENHRY and CDR2 is SYGVKD in the germline V gene. This CDR3 reads CAISESDYGYTF. The CDR3 DNA sequence: TGTGCCATCAGTGAGTCTGACTATGGCTACACCTTC.

The chain couples TRBV4-3 to TRBJ2-2; D unclear. Trimming took 1 base from V and 5 from J, leaving 8 bases between them. CDR1 is LGHNA, CDR2 YSLEER, per germline. CDR3 length: 14 amino acids. CDR3 region: CASSQVWVTGELFF. For the CDR3, the DNA is TGCGCCAGCAGCCAAGTTTGGGTAACCGGGGAGCTGTTTTTT.

This clonotype was seen only a few times. The genes are TRBV6-2 or TRBV6-3 and TRBJ2-3, with 8 bases fitting TRBD1. J gave up 0 bases and V 0 bases, and 5 bases lay outside the gene matches. The CDR3 spans 17 residues. Germline V lookup: CDR1 MNHEY, CDR2 SVGEGT. The CDR3 here is CASSYSWTGSSTDTQYF. In DNA form, the CDR3 reads TGTGCCAGCAGTTACTCGTGGACAGGGTCGAGCACAGATACGCAGTATTTT.

This clonotype counts as large (0.1 to 1%). The V and J genes are TRBV7-3 and TRBJ1-1, with D unclear. This CDR3 has 13 residues. Trimming left V 6 bases short and J 1 base short, with 9 bases between. Germline CDR1 is SGHTA and CDR2 is FQGTGA. The CDR3 region is CASSLGRNTEAFF. The DNA for the CDR3 is TGTGCCAGCAGTTTAGGTCGGAACACTGAAGCTTTCTTT. Combining the CDR3 with reference TRBV7-3 and TRBJ1-1 gives the whole variable domain GAGVSQTPSNKVTEKGKYVELRCDPISGHTALYWYRQSLGQGPEFLIYFQGTGAADDSGLPNDRFFAVRPEGSVSTLKIQRTERGDSAVYLCASSLGRNTEAFFGQGTRLTVV.

The rearrangement uses TRBV20-1 and TRBJ2-1, with 7 bases that match TRBD2. Trimming took 3 bases from V and 6 from J; bases not matched to a gene: 17. The CDR3 runs to 17 residues. CDR1 and CDR2 (germline): DFQATT, SNEGSKA (reference sequence). The CDR3 coding sequence is TGCAGTGCTAGTCCCCCTCTCGGCGGGAGAGGCGGCAATGAGCAGTTCTTC. As protein: CSASPPLGGRGGNEQFF.

The chain has TRBV20-1 and TRBJ2-7; TRBD2 might be the D (6 bases). Trimming pared 2 bases from V and 4 bases from J, leaving 12 bases between. The CDR3 contains 13 residues. Germline V gene sequence: CDR1 DFQATT, CDR2 SNEGSKA (reference sequence). The CDR3 DNA is TGCAGTGCTAGATCGGGACTTGTGTACGAGCAGTACTTC. Protein sequence: CSARSGLVYEQYF.

This chain joins TRBV20-1 and TRBJ2-1; 10 nucleotides agree with TRBD1. The trim removed 5 bases at V and 5 bases at J, leaving 3 bases unmatched. CDR3 size: 13 residues. Germline assignment: CDR1 DFQATT and CDR2 SNEGSKA (reference sequence). CDR3 protein: CSAGGTGDNEQFF. In DNA form, the CDR3 reads TGCAGTGCTGGAGGGACAGGGGACAATGAGCAGTTCTTC.

V gene TRBV6-2 or TRBV6-3 combines with J gene TRBJ1-2; no clear D gene. V was shortened by 2 bases and J by 5 bases, with 6 bases between the two germline ends. CDR3 length: 12 residues. Looked up from germline, CDR1 is MNHEY and CDR2 is SVGEGT. The CDR3 protein is CASSYAGYGYTF. As DNA, the CDR3 is TGTGCCAGCAGTTACGCCGGGTATGGCTACACCTTC.

This chain uses TRBV21-1 with TRBJ1-5. TRBV21-1 is noted as a pseudogene. The CDR3 loop spans 16 amino acids. CDR3 DNA: TGTGCCAGCAGCAAAGCTCATTCGGTCCGCAATCAGCCCCAGCATTTT. Translated: CASSKAHSVRNQPQHF.